These 10 T cell receptor beta chains originate from one sample sequenced in a study of cytomegalovirus exposure and HLA in healthy donors. In the PCR, 60 Vbeta and 13 Jbeta primers were used. Sequenced by immunoSEQ multiplex PCR; TCRdb stores in-frame clones only, minus some. The sample includes around 92,000 clones, under 85% of them seen just once. The sequenced sample was PBMCs. These receptors originate from a female donor in good health and CMV-seropositive.

This clone was found once. This chain connects TRBV28 to TRBJ1-5; possible D gene TRBD1, 5 bases. V was clipped by 2 bases and J by 0 bases, with 14 bases between them. CDR3 length: 17 amino acids. Germline loops: CDR1 MDHEN, CDR2 SYDVKM. CDR3 loop: CASSLGGEQYSNQPQHF. CDR3 in DNA: TGTGCCAGCAGTTTAGGGGGGGAGCAGTATAGCAATCAGCCCCAGCATTTT.

CDR3 bases: TGTGCCAGCAGCGTAGGGGCCCTGGGTCTTGGGGGGGCCGACACAGATACGCAGTATTTT. Translating it yields CASSVGALGLGGADTDTQYF. The gene calls are TRBV9 and TRBJ2-3, with TRBD2 as a possible D gene (7 bases). Germline V gene data show CDR1 as SGDLS and CDR2 as YYNGEE. This CDR3 has 20 residues. The V end was cut by 0 bases, the J end by 2 bases, with 25 bases between.

The chain joins TRBV20-1 to TRBJ1-2; D is uncertain. Per the germline V gene, CDR1 is DFQATT and CDR2 is SNEGSKA (reference sequence). The CDR3 consists of 9 residues. Trimming removed 5 bases from V and 14 bases from J, with 12 bases in between. For the CDR3, the DNA is TGCAGTGCTGATACCCCGGGGACCTTC. This codes for CSADTPGTF.

The CDR3 bases are TGTGCCAGCAGCCAACAACCGGGACTAGCGGGGCAAGAGACCCAGTACTTC. Amino acids: CASSQQPGLAGQETQYF. The chain carries TRBV4-2 and TRBJ2-5; the match to TRBD2 covers 13 bases. Germline lookup yields CDR1 LGHNA and CDR2 YNFKEQ. The CDR3 spans 17 residues. V dropped 2 bases and J dropped 2; count of bases not matched to a gene: 5.

The chain recombines TRBV4-3 with TRBJ2-1; the match to TRBD2 covers 12 bases. The length of the CDR3 is 15 residues. Germline loops: CDR1 LGHNA, CDR2 YSLEER. The ends lost 6 bases at V and 10 bases at J; junction bases unmatched: 10. CDR3 in DNA: TGCGCCAGCAGGCCGAGGACTAGCGGGAAAGAAGAGCAGTTCTTC. Translating it yields CASRPRTSGKEEQFF.

The CDR3 reads CASSPTSGPASYEQYF. DNA of the CDR3: TGCGCCAGCAGCCCCACGTCGGGTCCTGCATCCTACGAGCAGTACTTC. The chain employs TRBV4-1 and TRBJ2-7; the D is unclear. The CDR3 length is 16 residues. Germline CDR1 reads MGHRA; CDR2 reads YSYEKL. Trimming stripped 4 bases from V and 1 base from J, with 17 bases between.

This clone was counted a few times. V usage is TRBV6-5 and J usage is TRBJ2-6; D is unclear. Germline CDR1 is MNHEY and CDR2 is SVGAGI. This CDR3 is built from 15 residues. Between the trimmed V and J ends, which lost 2 bases and 2 bases, there was a span of 7 bases. The CDR3 DNA is TGTGCCAGCAGTTACGCTCGGGCTGGGGCCAACGTCCTGACTTTC. It translates to CASSYARAGANVLTF.

The chain employs TRBV29-1 and TRBJ1-1; D call uncertain. Germline V gives CDR1 SQVTM, CDR2 ANQGSEA. This CDR3 spans 11 amino acids. Deletions cut 7 bases from V and 1 base from J, with 7 bases between. CDR3 coding DNA: TGCAGCGCTAGCCCGAACACTGAAGCTTTCTTT. Translation gives CSASPNTEAFF. The full variable domain, in which reference TRBV29-1 and TRBJ1-1 provide the parts outside the CDR3, is SAVISQKPSRDICQRGTSLTIQCQVDSQVTMMFWYRQQPGQSLTLIATANQGSEATYESGFVIDKFPISRPNLTFSTLTVSNMSPEDSSIYLCSASPNTEAFFGQGTRLTVV.

The chain has TRBV6-5 and TRBJ2-7, with 10 bases fitting TRBD2. From germline, CDR1 is MNHEY and CDR2 SVGAGI. V lost 6 bases and J lost 5; bases outside the gene matches: 10. This CDR3 has 15 residues. The CDR3 DNA sequence: TGTGCCAGCAGCCCAAACCGTCTAGCGGGAGACGAGCAGTACTTC. It codes for CASSPNRLAGDEQYF.

The chain has TRBV5-4 and TRBJ1-1; D may be TRBD1 (6 bases). This CDR3 is built from 13 residues. The V gene lost 4 bases and the J gene lost 7 bases, with 14 bases spanning the gap. Germline values: CDR1 SGHNT, CDR2 YYREEE (reference sequence). CDR3 residues: CASSPTRGLEAFF. The DNA of the CDR3 is TGTGCCAGCAGCCCGACCAGGGGCCTTGAAGCTTTCTTT.